The sequence of this TCR beta chain was determined in a study of blood T cells in healthy people across ages. The J segment lost 1 base and the V segment lost 6 bases, leaving 3 bases of the junction unmatched. CDR3 length equals 14 residues. CDR1 SNHLY and CDR2 FYNNEI come from the germline V gene. Next came a second PCR, run for about 7 to 12 cycles, which used a sample-barcoded 5' primer along with a J-beta primer mix. From the 5' RACE reads, TCRdb called clonotypes with MiXCR, one entry per CDR3 protein. The sample consists of some 880,000 distinct CDR3 sequences, around 34% of them appearing once.

The sequenced sample was blood. The sequence was collected from a man between 18 and 29 years old in good health. V usage is TRBV2 and J usage is TRBJ2-3; 8 bases match TRBD1. The CDR3 protein is CASRQGAGTDTQYF. CDR3 nucleotide sequence: TGTGCCAGCAGGCAGGGGGCAGGCACAGATACGCAGTATTTT.